What follows are 23 T cell receptor beta chains derived from one specimen sequenced in a study of T-cell memory formation after mild COVID-19. TCRdb reanalysed the 5' RACE reads using MiXCR and keeps one entry per CDR3 protein. The sample consists of 300,000 to 400,000 distinct CDR3 sequences, 28% of them appearing once. The sample taken for sequencing was PBMCs or a T cell subset sorted from them (not recorded which). Receptors were obtained from an adult woman who had mild COVID-19 (a few samples of this study predate the infection). Cell type and time point are not known.

The chain uses TRBV6-5 and TRBJ2-7; 7 bases align to TRBD1. CDR1 MNHEY and CDR2 SVGAGI come from the germline V gene. V was clipped by 1 base and J by 2 bases; unmatched bases: 5. This CDR3 has 15 residues. This CDR3 is CASSYFGQGAYEQYF. The CDR3 region has the DNA TGTGCCAGCAGTTACTTCGGCCAGGGGGCCTACGAGCAGTACTTC.

The V and J genes are TRBV15 and TRBJ2-7, with a weak D call TRBD2 (6 bases). Germline CDR1 is LNHNV and CDR2 is YYDKDF (reference sequence). V was clipped by 3 bases and J by 2 bases, with 20 bases between them. The CDR3 runs 17 residues. The CDR3 loop reads CATSSGGLILITYEQYF. In DNA form, the CDR3 reads TGTGCCACCAGCAGTGGGGGGTTAATCCTCATCACCTACGAGCAGTACTTC.

The gene calls are TRBV9 and TRBJ2-5; D may be TRBD1 or TRBD2 (6 bases each). Trimming cost V 5 bases and J 5 bases, with 13 bases left between them. CDR1 is SGDLS and CDR2 is YYNGEE in the germline V gene. The length of the CDR3 is 13 residues. The CDR3 nucleotides are TGTGCCAGCAGAGGTACAGGGAGGGAGACCCAGTACTTC. Its protein is CASRGTGRETQYF. The variable domain in full, with the rest retrieved from reference TRBV9 and TRBJ2-5, is DSGVTQTPKHLITATGQRVTLRCSPRSGDLSVYWYQQSLDQGLQFLIQYYNGEERAKGNILERFSAQQFPDLHSELNLSSLELGDSALYFCASRGTGRETQYFGPGTRLLVL.

This clonotype was found many times. This chain connects TRBV5-1 to TRBJ2-1; a possible D gene is TRBD1 (5 bases). Germline V gives CDR1 SGHRS, CDR2 YFSETQ. Trimming shortened V by 0 bases and J by 0 bases, and 16 bases separated the two germline ends. The CDR3 runs to 18 residues. The chain's CDR3 is CASSLVVGLQSSYNEQFF. Here the CDR3 DNA reads TGCGCCAGCAGCTTGGTTGTGGGGCTCCAAAGCTCCTACAATGAGCAGTTCTTC. Based on the CDR3 plus reference TRBV5-1 and TRBJ2-1, the full variable domain is KAGVTQTPRYLIKTRGQQVTLSCSPISGHRSVSWYQQTPGQGLQFLFEYFSETQRNKGNFPGRFSGRQFSNSRSEMNVSTLELGDSALYLCASSLVVGLQSSYNEQFFGPGTRLTVL.

This clonotype has just a few counts. This rearrangement joins TRBV9 to TRBJ2-1; 16 bases are shared with TRBD2. The V gene end was trimmed by 1 base and the J gene end by 4 bases; junction bases not matched to a gene: 5. This CDR3 region has 18 residues. Germline V gene lookup returns CDR1 SGDLS and CDR2 YYNGEE. CDR3 in amino acids: CASSVTGLAGGGYNEQFF. CDR3 DNA: TGTGCCAGCAGCGTAACGGGACTAGCGGGAGGGGGATACAATGAGCAGTTCTTC.

The rearrangement uses TRBV24-1 and TRBJ2-2, with TRBD2 matching over 16 bases. With 3 bases clipped from V and 7 bases from J, the junction kept 7 bases outside the gene matches. The V gene's germline CDR1 is KGHDR and CDR2 SFDVKD. CDR3 length: 18 residues. CDR3 loop: CATSDPRGTSGGVGELFF. The DNA for the CDR3 is TGTGCCACCAGTGATCCGCGCGGGACTAGCGGGGGGGTCGGGGAGCTGTTTTTT.

The chain uses TRBV29-1 and TRBJ2-7, with 9 bases matching TRBD2. V lost 5 bases and J lost 3; bases outside the gene matches: 8. CDR1 is SQVTM, CDR2 ANQGSEA, per germline. The CDR3 length is 14 residues. The CDR3 nucleotides are TGCAGCGTTAAGAGTAGCGGGAGTGGCTACGAGCAGTACTTC. Protein sequence: CSVKSSGSGYEQYF.

This clonotype was seen at least ten times. J is TRBJ2-7 and V is TRBV5-4; D unclear. The CDR3 spans 13 residues. Germline V gene data show CDR1 as SGHNT and CDR2 as YYREEE (reference sequence). V was clipped by 4 bases and J by 5 bases, with 13 bases between them. This CDR3 reads CASSPSGRDEQYF. The CDR3 DNA reads TGTGCCAGCAGCCCCTCTGGACGGGACGAGCAGTACTTC.

V is TRBV5-1 and J is TRBJ2-1; 7 bases are a match to TRBD2. CDR3 size: 13 residues. Germline V gene sequence: CDR1 SGHRS, CDR2 YFSETQ. The trim removed 2 bases at V and 8 bases at J, leaving 4 bases unmatched. CDR3 nucleotides: TGCGCCAGCAGCTTACCGGCGGGGGATGAGCAGTTCTTC. Amino acids: CASSLPAGDEQFF.

This clonotype was seen a handful of times. The junction departs from germline at one end; a sequencing error may be responsible. The CDR3 DNA is TGTGCCACCAGTGATTTGCCAAGCGTCGGCACGGATACGCAGTATTTT. Translation: CATSDLPSVGTDTQYF. The V and J genes are TRBV24-1 and TRBJ2-3, with D uncertain. Germline V gives CDR1 KGHDR, CDR2 SFDVKD. The CDR3 length is 16 residues.

The chain links TRBV30 to TRBJ1-1, with a weak D call TRBD1 (6 bases). The CDR3 covers 13 residues. Trimming cost V 2 bases and J 0 bases, with 7 bases left between them. Germline V gene sequence: CDR1 GTSNPN, CDR2 SVGIG (reference sequence). The CDR3 reads CAWSQGMNTEAFF. The DNA of the CDR3 is TGTGCCTGGAGTCAGGGGATGAACACTGAAGCTTTCTTT.

This clonotype was counted only a few times. The chain is built from TRBV14 and TRBJ2-1; D tentatively reads TRBD1 or TRBD2 (5 bases each). Germline CDR1 and CDR2: SGHDN and FVKESK. Trimming pared 0 bases from V and 2 bases from J, leaving 11 bases between. The CDR3 is 16 residues long. CDR3 nucleotide sequence: TGTGCCAGCAGCCAAGATTGGGGGATTACCTACAATGAGCAGTTCTTC. It encodes CASSQDWGITYNEQFF.

V and J are TRBV11-2 and TRBJ2-1, with TRBD2 identical over 13 bases. V lost 1 base and J lost 16; bases outside the gene matches: 4. This CDR3 contains 13 residues. Germline loops: CDR1 SGHAT, CDR2 FQNNGV. The CDR3 loop reads CASSLGLAGGGFF. DNA of the CDR3: TGTGCCAGCAGCTTAGGACTAGCGGGAGGTGGATTCTTC.

This clonotype was counted many times. The chain couples TRBV7-6 to TRBJ2-1; 9 bases line up with TRBD2. The CDR3 sequence is 15 residues long. V dropped 8 bases and J dropped 3; count of bases not matched to a gene: 8. The germline V gene has CDR1 SGHVS and CDR2 FNYEAQ. The CDR3 DNA follows: TGTGCCAGCTCCCAGACTAGCGGAGGCTACAATGAGCAGTTCTTC. Translation: CASSQTSGGYNEQFF. Together with reference TRBV7-6 and TRBJ2-1, the CDR3 gives the full variable domain: GAGVSQSPRYKVTKRGQDVALRCDPISGHVSLYWYRQALGQGPEFLTYFNYEAQQDKSGLPNDRFSAERPEGSISTLTIQRTEQRDSAMYRCASSQTSGGYNEQFFGPGTRLTVL.

This sequence joins TRBV7-6 and TRBJ2-5; 7 bases map to TRBD2. Germline V gene data show CDR1 as SGHVS and CDR2 as FNYEAQ. This CDR3 comprises 14 residues. V lost 1 base and J lost 5; bases outside the gene matches: 4. CDR3 DNA: TGTGCCAGCAGCTTAGATACTAGCGATGAGACCCAGTACTTC. Its protein is CASSLDTSDETQYF.

The V gene is TRBV29-1, the J gene TRBJ2-3; D gene ambiguous. Germline CDR1 reads SQVTM; CDR2 reads ANQGSEA. CDR3 length: 14 residues. Trimming took 2 bases from V and 4 from J, leaving 13 bases between them. This CDR3 is CSVETPGGADTQYF. CDR3 DNA sequence: TGCAGCGTTGAAACCCCAGGTGGCGCAGATACGCAGTATTTT.

This clonotype was detected ten times or more. This rearrangement joins TRBV7-8 to TRBJ2-5; TRBD2 matches at 11 bases. The CDR3 is 14 amino acids. Germline CDR1 and CDR2: SGHVS and FQNEAQ. The trim removed 3 bases at V and 4 bases at J, leaving 1 base unmatched. The CDR3 loop is CASSFGLAGETQYF. As DNA, the CDR3 is TGTGCCAGCAGCTTTGGACTAGCGGGAGAGACCCAGTACTTC.

The chain joins TRBV5-1 to TRBJ1-2; unclear D gene. The germline V gene encodes CDR1 SGHRS and CDR2 YFSETQ. The CDR3 is 10 amino acids. V was shortened by 3 bases and J by 12 bases, with 9 bases between the two germline ends. CDR3 amino acids: CASSSGEDTF. CDR3 nucleotide sequence: TGCGCCAGCAGCTCGGGTGAAGACACCTTC.

Worth noting for this clonotype: One end of the junction does not line up with germline, which may come from a read error. This chain joins TRBV7-6 and TRBJ2-3, with 12 positions matching TRBD2. The CDR3 contains 15 residues. Germline loops: CDR1 SGHVS, CDR2 FNYEAQ. In nucleotides, the CDR3 is TGTGCCAGCAGCCTAGCGGGGGGGCATACAGATACGCAGTATTTT. Protein sequence: CASSLAGGHTDTQYF.

The rearrangement joins TRBV4-3 to TRBJ2-1, with D perhaps matching TRBD2 (6 bases). The CDR3 is made up of 15 amino acids. The germline V and J ends were trimmed by 5 bases and 1 base, with 12 bases remaining between them. Germline CDR1 LGHNA, CDR2 YSLEER. The CDR3 DNA reads TGCGCCAGCAGCGTTCGCGGGGTATCCTACAATGAGCAGTTCTTC. Protein: CASSVRGVSYNEQFF.

This clonotype has at least ten counts. The chain is built from TRBV5-1 and TRBJ2-1; D possibly corresponds to TRBD1 (6 bases). The CDR3 spans 14 residues. Trimming removed 4 bases at V and 4 bases at J, with 12 bases between. The germline gives CDR1 SGHRS, CDR2 YFSETQ. CDR3 protein: CASSNPRGYNEQFF. The CDR3 bases are TGCGCCAGCAGCAACCCTAGGGGGTACAATGAGCAGTTCTTC.

This clonotype was picked up a small number of times. The chain uses TRBV27 and TRBJ2-2; D not resolved. The CDR3 totals 16 residues. V was clipped by 5 bases and J by 3 bases, with 16 bases between them. The germline V gene encodes CDR1 MNHEY and CDR2 SMNVEV (reference sequence). CDR3 protein: CASSKDPNRDTGELFF. In DNA form, the CDR3 reads TGTGCCAGCAGTAAAGACCCAAATCGGGACACCGGGGAGCTGTTTTTT.

This clonotype was seen a few times. The chain is built from TRBV5-1 and TRBJ2-7; D is undetermined. From germline, CDR1 is SGHRS and CDR2 YFSETQ. CDR3 length equals 12 residues. V was shortened by 4 bases and J by 7 bases, with 12 bases between the two germline ends. CDR3 sequence: CASSLRREEQYF. In DNA, the CDR3 is TGCGCCAGCAGCCTCCGCCGTGAGGAGCAGTACTTC.